This T cell receptor (beta chain) was recorded in a study of blood T cells in healthy people across ages. This clonotype occurred a few times. With a J-beta primer mix and a sample-barcoded 5' primer, a second PCR ran about 6 to 11 cycles. One entry per CDR3 protein, called by TCRdb with MiXCR from the 5' RACE reads. The data contain hundreds of thousands of distinct CDR3 sequences, more than 55% of them singletons. The CDR3 totals 12 residues. V was cut by 3 bases and J by 4 bases, with 7 bases left in between. Sample: blood. The gene calls are TRBV12-3 or TRBV12-4 and TRBJ2-7; no reliable D call. The TCR sequence derives from a middle-aged man in good health. The CDR3 here is CASSFDQYEQYF. CDR3 bases: TGTGCCAGCAGTTTTGACCAATACGAGCAGTACTTC.